Sequencing of this T cell receptor beta chain was carried out in a study of blood T cell repertoires in COVID-19. Study-wide background: Samples representing acute and convalescent COVID-19 were sourced from the United States, Italy and Spain. From T cells, B-cell-depleted T cells, or PBMCs came the material, which was cDNA or gDNA.

Germline V gene data show CDR1 as KGHDR and CDR2 as SFDVKD. J was trimmed by 2 bases and V by 0 bases; bases with no gene match: 6. There are 18 residues in the CDR3. Per the authors' pipeline: From reference gene primer amplification, estimates of nucleated cell counts were derived. Libraries were prepared by immunoSEQ multiplex PCR; TCRdb keeps only in-frame clonotypes and omits some of them. That table furnishes V, J and clone size, whereas the DNA furnished D and trimming. Altogether 310,000 or so clones are present, approximately 85% being singletons, with the ten largest covering 1.5% to 2%. Sequences were obtained from peripheral blood. This chain links TRBV24-1 with TRBJ2-3, with 11 bases lining up with TRBD2. The source of this sequence is a woman between 50 and 59 years old with acute or convalescent COVID-19. The DNA for the CDR3 is TGTGCCACCAGTGATTTGGGAACTAGCGGGAGCCCCACAGATACGCAGTATTTT. Translating gives CATSDLGTSGSPTDTQYF.